This T cell receptor beta chain was documented in a study of T-cell memory formation after mild COVID-19. Whole-study context: Largely, TCR clusters stayed within a single donor.

Deletions cut 0 bases from V and 0 bases from J, with 9 bases between. The germline CDR1 and CDR2 sequences are KGHSH and LQKENI. The CDR3 sequence is 16 residues long. Overall study findings and caveats: Memory from before infection featured some responding clones, which suggests cross-reactive memory joined.

The sample holds a few counts of this clonotype. Its antigen is not known. TCRdb independently ran MiXCR on the 5' RACE reads; one entry per CDR3 protein. The data show fewer than 150,000 distinct CDR3 sequences, 5% to 6.5% seen once. This chain links TRBV18 with TRBJ2-1; D gene uncertain. The sequencing sample was made of PBMCs or a T cell subset sorted from them (not recorded which). This receptor was obtained from an adult woman who had mild COVID-19 (a few samples of this study predate the infection). Cell type and time point are not known. As DNA, the CDR3 is TGTGCCAGCTCACCACCCGGGCGAAGCTCCTACAATGAGCAGTTCTTC. Amino acids: CASSPPGRSSYNEQFF.